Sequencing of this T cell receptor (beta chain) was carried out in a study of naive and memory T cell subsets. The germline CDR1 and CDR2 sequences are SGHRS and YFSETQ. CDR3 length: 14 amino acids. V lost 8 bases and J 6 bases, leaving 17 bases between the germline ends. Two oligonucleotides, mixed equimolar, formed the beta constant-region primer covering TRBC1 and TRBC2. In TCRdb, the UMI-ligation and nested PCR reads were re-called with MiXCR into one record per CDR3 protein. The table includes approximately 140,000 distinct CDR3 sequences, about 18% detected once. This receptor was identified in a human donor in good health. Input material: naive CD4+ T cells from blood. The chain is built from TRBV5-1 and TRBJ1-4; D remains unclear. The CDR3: CASTTRGMDEKLFF. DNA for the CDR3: TGCGCCAGTACAACGCGTGGAATGGATGAAAAACTGTTTTTT.